These 11 T cell receptor beta chains were sequenced from one sample in a study of vaccination and CD4 T cells after COVID-19 (dated by TCRdb to between 2021 and 2023). No antigens are known for them. The treatment or condition label, read with the paper, signifies: roughly 10-day PBMC culture with coronavirus spike peptide pools or control peptides (ViraFEST assay). CD4+ T cells from unexposed donors were collected before the COVID-19 pandemic (2011-2018). The library was obtained by PCR. Sequencing relied on an Illumina iSeq 100. DNA from cultured CD4+ T cells was subjected to TCR sequencing with the Oncomine TCR Beta short-read assay at the Johns Hopkins FTIC core. Genomic DNA was extracted from the cultured CD4+ T cells with the QIAamp micro DNA kit. The raw public reads went through TCRdb reprocessing: fastp at Q25, MiXCR clone calling, in-frame beta chains kept. Under each unique CDR3 protein, matching rows form one entry showing the most common genes and DNA. Present in this sample are nearly 9,500 distinct CDR3 sequences, approximately 34% of which were seen just once. Clones ranked in the top ten supply about a fifth of the sample.

The source material was CD4+ T cells from blood, cultured in vitro. The receptors were gathered from a human donor in good health.

This sequence joins TRBV29-1 and TRBJ2-7; TRBD2 might be the D (5 bases). This CDR3 has 12 amino acids. Germline CDR1 and CDR2: SQVTM and ANQGSEA. V was trimmed by 6 bases and J by 5 bases, leaving 14 bases between them. The CDR3 here is CSVRGYWDEQYF. For the CDR3, the DNA is TGCAGCGTACGGGGTTACTGGGACGAGCAGTACTTC.

In its sample, this clonotype ranks as medium-sized. CDR3 region: CASSPDRGGTGELFF. CDR3 nucleotide sequence: TGTGCCAGCAGCCCGGACAGGGGAGGGACCGGGGAGCTGTTTTTT. This chain joins TRBV7-3 and TRBJ2-2, with 9 bases aligning to TRBD1. Per the germline V gene, CDR1 is SGHTA and CDR2 is FQGTGA. J gave up 5 bases and V 5 bases, and 6 bases lay outside the gene matches. The CDR3 extends over 15 amino acids.

There are a few counts of this clonotype. The chain employs TRBV10-2 and TRBJ1-2; D is possibly TRBD1 (5 bases). The V and J ends lost 6 bases and 2 bases respectively, with 10 bases between them. CDR3 length: 13 amino acids. The germline V gene has CDR1 WSHSY and CDR2 SAAADI. The CDR3 DNA is TGCGCCAGCAGCCAGACAGAAAACTATGGCTACACCTTC. Translation gives CASSQTENYGYTF.

This chain links TRBV20-1 with TRBJ2-7; 7 bases fit TRBD2. From germline, CDR1 is DFQATT and CDR2 SNEGSKA (reference sequence). With 6 bases clipped from V and 2 bases from J, the junction kept 4 bases outside the gene matches. The length of the CDR3 is 12 residues. CDR3 sequence: CSATRGTYEQYF. CDR3 bases: TGCAGTGCAACGCGGGGGACCTACGAGCAGTACTTC.

A single count supports this clonotype. The rearrangement links TRBV19 to TRBJ2-3; possibly TRBD2 for D (6 bases). This CDR3 has 18 residues. Germline V gene sequence: CDR1 LNHDA, CDR2 SQIVND (reference sequence). Trimming left V 3 bases short and J 1 base short, with 20 bases between. DNA for the CDR3: TGTGCCAGTAGTATCCCTCTTTCCGTAGCGGCCCGCACAGATACGCAGTATTTT. Protein: CASSIPLSVAARTDTQYF.

The V call is TRBV5-1, the J call TRBJ2-3; D is uncertain. V shed 2 bases and J shed 0 bases, with 10 bases lying between them. Germline V CDR1 and CDR2: SGHRS, YFSETQ. The CDR3 runs 15 residues. Written as DNA, the CDR3 is TGCGCCAGCAGCTTCGGTAACCCTAGCACAGATACGCAGTATTTT. It yields the protein CASSFGNPSTDTQYF. Based on the CDR3 plus reference TRBV5-1 and TRBJ2-3, the full variable domain is KAGVTQTPRYLIKTRGQQVTLSCSPISGHRSVSWYQQTPGQGLQFLFEYFSETQRNKGNFPGRFSGRQFSNSRSEMNVSTLELGDSALYLCASSFGNPSTDTQYFGPGTRLTVL.

This clonotype is termed medium-sized (0.01 to 0.1%). V gene TRBV20-1 combines with J gene TRBJ2-7; unclear D gene. This CDR3 spans 12 amino acids. V lost 3 bases, J lost 3 bases, and 9 bases lay in between. CDR1 and CDR2 (germline): DFQATT, SNEGSKA (reference sequence). The CDR3 spells CSASPDYYEQYF. CDR3 in DNA: TGCAGTGCTAGCCCAGATTACTACGAGCAGTACTTC.

The chain is built from TRBV24-1 and TRBJ1-5, with a weak D call TRBD1 (6 bases). Trimming took off 4 bases at V and 7 bases at J, with 25 bases between the two ends. Germline V CDR1 and CDR2: KGHDR, SFDVKD. This CDR3 contains 18 residues. The CDR3 DNA is TGTGCCACCAGTGAGTTGGGCGACAGGAGAGCATCAGGGCAGCCCCAGCATTTT. It yields the protein CATSELGDRRASGQPQHF.

Here the CDR3 reads CASSPYDGRLNNYEQYF. The CDR3 DNA reads as TGTGCCAGCAGCCCATATGACGGGAGATTAAACAACTACGAGCAGTACTTC. The rearrangement links TRBV7-9 to TRBJ2-7, with TRBD2 as a possible D gene (6 bases). Trimming shortened V by 5 bases and J by 3 bases, and 23 bases separated the two germline ends. Germline V gives CDR1 SEHNR, CDR2 FQNEAQ (reference sequence). The CDR3 runs 17 residues.

The chain has TRBV7-2 and TRBJ2-5; D remains ambiguous. Germline-derived CDR1 and CDR2 are SGHTA and FQGNSA. The CDR3 covers 11 residues. Trimming pared 5 bases from V and 2 bases from J, leaving 3 bases between. The CDR3 spells CASSRQETQYF. CDR3 DNA sequence: TGTGCCAGCAGCCGACAAGAGACCCAGTACTTC.

The V call is TRBV6-4, the J call TRBJ2-3; 12 bases align to TRBD1. Germline V lookup: CDR1 MRHNA, CDR2 SNTAGT. This CDR3 is 14 amino acids long. V lost 4 bases, J lost 6 bases, and 2 bases stayed unmatched. The CDR3 bases are TGTGCCAGCAGTGCCGGGACAGGGGGCGATACGCAGTATTTT. Amino acid sequence: CASSAGTGGDTQYF.